This section outlines one T cell receptor (beta chain) sequence together with its context. Naive CD8 cells lacked CD45RO, underwent positive selection for CCR7 and left out terminally differentiated effector memory CD45RA+ cells. The data belong to a study of shared clonotypes between healthy human individuals. Germline V lookup: CDR1 SEHNR, CDR2 FQNEAQ (reference sequence). The CDR3 runs 16 residues. V was cut by 5 bases and J by 1 base, with 18 bases left in between. The method was immunoSEQ multiplex PCR; TCRdb's version includes in-frame clones alone and lacks a portion of them. The sample shows around 600,000 clones, 85% to 95% of them seen only once.

The chain employs TRBV7-9 and TRBJ2-7; weak D call: TRBD2 (6 bases). This TCR came from a woman in her 30s in good health. What was sequenced was naive CD8+ T cells sorted from blood. The CDR3 bases are TGTGCCAGCAGCCCCCTTGAGTGGGAGGAGTCCTACGAGCAGTACTTC. Amino acids: CASSPLEWEESYEQYF.